What follows are 32 T cell receptor beta chains derived from one specimen sequenced in a study of blood T cell repertoires in COVID-19. The table came from immunoSEQ multiplex PCR; TCRdb's copy has only in-frame clones and leaves some out. The data hold 200,000 to 250,000 clones, with 84% observed a single time. Sequencing used peripheral blood. The source of these receptors is a man between 45 and 60 years old with active or convalescent COVID-19.

This clone has a count of ten or more. This chain links TRBV7-2 with TRBJ2-7; 7 nucleotides match TRBD2. V lost 1 base, J lost 7 bases, and 10 bases stayed unmatched. The CDR3 is made up of 15 amino acids. From germline, CDR1 is SGHTA and CDR2 FQGNSA. The CDR3 loop is CASSLVIGGFGEQYV. The CDR3 coding sequence is TGTGCCAGCAGCTTAGTGATCGGGGGGTTCGGAGAGCAGTACGTC.

As for this clone: The junction departs from the called germline gene at one end, perhaps through a read error. V gene TRBV18 combines with J gene TRBJ1-3, with D possibly being TRBD1 (6 bases). Germline CDR1 and CDR2: KGHSH and LQKENI. CDR3 length equals 14 residues. The CDR3 DNA reads as TGTGCCGGCTCACCACGGGACATTGGAAACACCATATATTTT. Protein product: CAGSPRDIGNTIYF.

This clone was counted between two and nine times. The chain couples TRBV29-1 to TRBJ1-1; D not certain. V was clipped by 5 bases and J by 8 bases, with 9 bases between them. Germline values: CDR1 SQVTM, CDR2 ANQGSEA. This CDR3 has 10 amino acids. CDR3 sequence reads: CSVLTTEAFF. The CDR3 DNA follows: TGCAGCGTTCTGACTACCGAAGCTTTCTTT. Using reference TRBV29-1 and TRBJ1-1 for the parts outside the CDR3, the full variable domain is SAVISQKPSRDICQRGTSLTIQCQVDSQVTMMFWYRQQPGQSLTLIATANQGSEATYESGFVIDKFPISRPNLTFSTLTVSNMSPEDSSIYLCSVLTTEAFFGQGTRLTVV.

This chain joins TRBV5-6 and TRBJ2-1, with a tentative D call TRBD2 (6 bases). Deletions cut 1 base from V and 0 bases from J, with 11 bases between. The CDR3 contains 16 residues. The germline V gene has CDR1 SGHDT and CDR2 YYEEEE. CDR3: CASSLMAGSSYNEQFF. DNA for the CDR3: TGTGCCAGCAGCTTGATGGCGGGGAGCTCCTACAATGAGCAGTTCTTC.

Points on this clone: The same CDR3 arises from other DNA sequences in this sample as well. CDR3 sequence: CASSFRGSGYTF. For the CDR3, the DNA is TGTGCCAGCAGTTTTCGGGGGTCTGGCTACACCTTC. The J gene is TRBJ1-2, the V gene TRBV28; D possibly corresponds to TRBD1 (5 bases). CDR1 and CDR2 (germline): MDHEN, SYDVKM. The CDR3 runs to 12 residues. Trimming took off 3 bases at V and 7 bases at J, with 9 bases between the two ends.

The V gene is TRBV7-9, the J gene TRBJ1-2; possibly TRBD1 for D (6 bases). The germline V gene has CDR1 SEHNR and CDR2 FQNEAQ (reference sequence). V shed 6 bases and J shed 4 bases, with 18 bases lying between them. The CDR3 totals 15 residues. The CDR3 nucleotides read TGTGCCAGCAGTTTCCCCGGGGGGCCCCCCTATGGCTACACCTTC. It translates to CASSFPGGPPYGYTF.

The chain combines TRBV6-5 with TRBJ1-4; D is uncertain. CDR1 MNHEY and CDR2 SVGAGI come from the germline V gene. V lost 6 bases, J lost 7 bases, and 15 bases lay in between. The CDR3 extends over 14 amino acids. The CDR3 sequence is CASSSGDGGEKLFF. The CDR3 DNA sequence: TGTGCCAGCAGCTCAGGCGACGGAGGTGAAAAACTGTTTTTT.

V and J are TRBV6-5 and TRBJ2-3; TRBD2 agrees at 13 bases. Germline CDR1 is MNHEY and CDR2 is SVGAGI. The CDR3 is 15 residues long. V gave up 8 bases and J gave up 5 bases; unmatched junction bases: 7. CDR3 bases: TGTGCCAGCCGCAGGACTAGCGGGAGAGGAGATACGCAGTATTTT. Its protein is CASRRTSGRGDTQYF.

The chain is built from TRBV10-3 and TRBJ2-5, with D possibly matching TRBD1 (5 bases). This CDR3 is 15 amino acids long. The V gene lost 3 bases and the J gene lost 7 bases, with 18 bases spanning the gap. The germline V gene has CDR1 ENHRY and CDR2 SYGVKD. This CDR3 reads CAISEQEPPGGTQYF. The DNA of the CDR3 is TGTGCCATCAGTGAACAGGAGCCCCCGGGCGGGACCCAGTACTTC.

This chain links TRBV5-4 with TRBJ1-6; D is possibly TRBD1 (5 bases). The CDR3 runs to 17 residues. Looked up from germline, CDR1 is SGHNT and CDR2 is YYREEE (reference sequence). Trimming cost V 4 bases and J 3 bases, with 17 bases left between them. The DNA of the CDR3 is TGTGCCAGCAGCCACGGCGGGACCGTGGACTATAATTCACCCCTCCACTTT. Encoded protein: CASSHGGTVDYNSPLHF.

The rearrangement uses TRBV3-1 (or the pseudogene TRBV3-2) and TRBJ2-1, with a tentative D call TRBD1 (6 bases). Germline CDR1 is LGHDT and CDR2 is YNNKEL (reference sequence). The germline V and J ends were trimmed by 6 bases and 4 bases, with 13 bases remaining between them. CDR3 size: 14 residues. CDR3 residues: CASSAGDAYNEQFF. The CDR3 bases are TGTGCCAGCAGTGCAGGGGACGCGTACAATGAGCAGTTCTTC.

The rearrangement joins TRBV2 to TRBJ2-6; TRBD2 matches 11 bases. V was pared by 2 bases and J by 0 bases, with 6 bases of the junction left unmatched. CDR3 length: 19 amino acids. In germline, CDR1 is SNHLY, CDR2 FYNNEI. The CDR3 region is CASSESSGGNLSGANVLTF. The DNA of the CDR3 is TGTGCCAGCAGTGAATCTAGCGGGGGGAATCTCTCTGGGGCCAACGTCCTGACTTTC.

The chain links TRBV5-6 to TRBJ1-1, with a weak D call TRBD1 (6 bases). Trimming stripped 1 base from V and 2 bases from J, with 18 bases between. The germline gives CDR1 SGHDT, CDR2 YYEEEE. This CDR3 is built from 17 residues. The CDR3 DNA follows: TGTGCCAGCAGCTTGTTTCTTTGGGGGCTACAAAACACTGAAGCTTTCTTT. Amino acids: CASSLFLWGLQNTEAFF.

The rearrangement links TRBV12-5 to TRBJ2-5; 7 bases line up with TRBD1. The CDR3 loop spans 13 amino acids. V gave up 6 bases and J gave up 4 bases; unmatched junction bases: 5. In germline, CDR1 is LGHNT, CDR2 FRNRAP. In DNA, the CDR3 is TGTGCTAGTGGGGAACAGGGGTCAGAGACCCAGTACTTC. Its translation: CASGEQGSETQYF.

The chain couples TRBV6-5 to TRBJ2-3; TRBD2 aligns across 12 bases. The V gene end was trimmed by 7 bases and the J gene end by 3 bases; junction bases not matched to a gene: 2. The CDR3 loop spans 14 amino acids. Germline-derived CDR1 and CDR2 are MNHEY and SVGAGI. In DNA form, the CDR3 reads TGTGCCAGCACCACTAGCGGGGGGACAGATACGCAGTATTTT. Its protein is CASTTSGGTDTQYF.

The J gene is TRBJ2-3, the V gene TRBV7-2; 8 bases align to TRBD2. The trim removed 2 bases at V and 5 bases at J, leaving 3 bases unmatched. The CDR3 sequence is 14 residues long. The germline CDR1 and CDR2 sequences are SGHTA and FQGNSA. The CDR3 reads CASSLTAGEDTQYF. The CDR3, as DNA: TGTGCCAGCAGCTTAACAGCGGGGGAAGATACGCAGTATTTT.

The J gene is TRBJ2-7, the V gene TRBV30; 11 positions agree with TRBD1. The CDR3 has 13 amino acids. With 5 bases clipped from V and 2 bases from J, the junction kept 2 bases outside the gene matches. Germline V gives CDR1 GTSNPN, CDR2 SVGIG (reference sequence). The CDR3 is CAWGGQGAYEQYF. The DNA of the CDR3 is TGTGCCTGGGGGGGACAGGGGGCCTACGAGCAGTACTTC.

For this clone: Distinct nucleotide sequences in the sample also encode this CDR3. This chain connects TRBV11-3 to TRBJ2-3, with a weak D call TRBD2 (5 bases). Germline CDR1 SGHNT, CDR2 YENEEA. Trimming pared 4 bases from V and 1 base from J, leaving 6 bases between. This CDR3 has 13 residues. The CDR3 DNA reads as TGTGCCAGCAGCTCGAGGGGCACAGATACGCAGTATTTT. Encoded protein: CASSSRGTDTQYF.

The genes are TRBV6-6 and TRBJ2-1; 8 positions agree with TRBD1. This CDR3 has 15 residues. Germline V gives CDR1 MNHNY, CDR2 SVGAGI (reference sequence). V was clipped by 2 bases and J by 3 bases; unmatched bases: 3. CDR3 nucleotide sequence: TGTGCCAGCAGTTACCGAGACAGGGGCTACAATGAGCAGTTCTTC. Its translation: CASSYRDRGYNEQFF.

The J gene is TRBJ1-1, the V gene TRBV15; 8 bases fit TRBD1. Per the germline V gene, CDR1 is LNHNV and CDR2 is YYDKDF (reference sequence). The CDR3 is 15 residues long. J lost 3 bases, V lost 0 bases, and 3 bases had no gene match. The CDR3 here is CATSRDQGAYTEAFF. The DNA of the CDR3 is TGTGCCACCAGCAGAGATCAGGGGGCGTACACTGAAGCTTTCTTT.

This clone was seen only once. This rearrangement joins TRBV2 to TRBJ1-5; D not resolved. Germline CDR1 reads SNHLY; CDR2 reads FYNNEI. Deletions cut 8 bases from V and 1 base from J, with 6 bases between. The CDR3 is made up of 12 amino acids. The CDR3 is CASSRSNQPQHF. CDR3 DNA: TGTGCCAGCTCGAGGAGCAATCAGCCCCAGCATTTT.

V is TRBV28 and J is TRBJ2-7; D is possibly TRBD1 (6 bases). This CDR3 comprises 13 residues. Germline-derived CDR1 and CDR2 are MDHEN and SYDVKM. V was trimmed by 5 bases and J by 1 base, leaving 9 bases between them. The CDR3 sequence is CASSQDSSYEQYF. In DNA, the CDR3 is TGTGCCAGCAGTCAGGACAGTTCCTACGAGCAGTACTTC.

The chain combines TRBV5-1 with TRBJ2-2; maybe TRBD2 (6 bases). The CDR3 totals 16 residues. CDR1 is SGHRS and CDR2 is YFSETQ in the germline V gene. V dropped 0 bases and J dropped 0 bases, with 9 bases sitting between them. The DNA of the CDR3 is TGCGCCAGCAGCTTGGTCCCGGGGGCGAACACCGGGGAGCTGTTTTTT. This translates into CASSLVPGANTGELFF.

The J gene is TRBJ2-2, the V gene TRBV9, with TRBD2 as a possible D gene (5 bases). CDR1 SGDLS and CDR2 YYNGEE come from the germline V gene. CDR3 length: 14 residues. Trimming removed 0 bases from V and 7 bases from J, with 10 bases in between. DNA for the CDR3: TGTGCCAGCAGCGTAGAACTAGTGGGCGGGGAGCTGTTTTTT. It yields the protein CASSVELVGGELFF.

This clone appeared many times. The rearrangement joins TRBV7-9 to TRBJ1-5; TRBD1 might be the D (5 bases). There are 16 residues in the CDR3. Germline V gene data show CDR1 as SEHNR and CDR2 as FQNEAQ (reference sequence). V lost 3 bases to trimming and J lost 4 bases, with 16 bases between them. The CDR3: CASSLGGTDLNQPQHF. CDR3 nucleotide sequence: TGTGCCAGCAGCTTGGGGGGGACTGACCTTAATCAGCCCCAGCATTTT.

J is TRBJ2-1 and V is TRBV7-2; D is possibly TRBD2 (7 bases). The CDR3 length is 13 residues. Germline values: CDR1 SGHTA, CDR2 FQGNSA. The germline V and J ends were trimmed by 1 base and 14 bases, with 15 bases remaining between them. The CDR3 bases are TGTGCCAGCAGCTTAGAGAGGGGGGAGGGGAAGTTCTTC. Translated, it gives CASSLERGEGKFF. Variable domain in full (rest from reference TRBV7-2 and TRBJ2-1): GAGVSQSPSNKVTEKGKDVELRCDPISGHTALYWYRQSLGQGLEFLIYFQGNSAPDKSGLPSDRFSAERTGGSVSTLTIQRTQQEDSAVYLCASSLERGEGKFFGPGTRLTVL.

This sequence joins TRBV7-9 and TRBJ2-5, with 9 nucleotides matching TRBD1. Trimming at V came to 5 bases and at J to 3 bases, leaving 4 bases not matched to a gene. The CDR3 has 14 residues. Germline loops: CDR1 SEHNR, CDR2 FQNEAQ (reference sequence). DNA for the CDR3: TGTGCCAGCAGCCCCCGGACAGGGGAAGAGACCCAGTACTTC. Translated, it gives CASSPRTGEETQYF.

The chain uses TRBV3-1 (or the pseudogene TRBV3-2) and TRBJ1-1, with D uncertain. Trimming cost V 3 bases and J 10 bases, with 18 bases left between them. This CDR3 spans 14 amino acids. CDR1 and CDR2 from the germline V gene are LGHDT and YNNKEL (reference sequence). CDR3 DNA: TGTGCCAGCAGCCACCCTATCCCTTGCGGTGTAGCTTTCTTT. Amino acids: CASSHPIPCGVAFF.

J is TRBJ1-3 and V is TRBV7-3, with 9 bases that match TRBD1. This CDR3 is built from 16 residues. Germline V gives CDR1 SGHTA, CDR2 FQGTGA. Unmatched junction bases numbered 12, after V lost 11 bases and J lost 1 base. The chain's CDR3 is CAGSKSQGASGNTIYF. The CDR3 bases are TGTGCCGGTTCAAAGTCACAGGGGGCTTCTGGAAACACCATATATTTT.

DNA for the CDR3: TGTGCCAGCAGTTTACGGGGACTGACCTCCTACGAGCAGTACTTC. Translating it yields CASSLRGLTSYEQYF. J is TRBJ2-7 and V is TRBV28; TRBD2 might be the D (6 bases). The CDR3 is 15 residues long. Germline V gene lookup returns CDR1 MDHEN and CDR2 SYDVKM. V gave up 2 bases and J gave up 0 bases, with 11 bases separating them.

The chain recombines TRBV18 with TRBJ1-1, with 11 positions matching TRBD1. The length of the CDR3 is 15 residues. Germline CDR1 and CDR2: KGHSH and LQKENI. Trimming removed 6 bases from V and 11 bases from J; junction bases left unmatched: 14. The CDR3 loop is CASSPTMDRGRDAFF. The DNA of the CDR3 is TGTGCCAGCTCGCCAACTATGGACAGGGGGCGCGACGCTTTCTTT.

The V and J genes are TRBV3-1 (or the pseudogene TRBV3-2) and TRBJ2-3; TRBD2 aligns across 8 bases. CDR3 length: 15 amino acids. Unmatched junction bases numbered 14, after V lost 4 bases and J lost 11 bases. The germline gives CDR1 LGHDT, CDR2 YNNKEL (reference sequence). CDR3 protein: CASSPWTFSGSEQYF. In DNA, the CDR3 is TGTGCCAGCAGCCCTTGGACGTTCAGCGGGAGCGAGCAGTATTTT.